The T cell receptor beta chain under discussion was sequenced for a study of control samples from healthy donors and cancer patients. The CDR3 covers 14 residues. Germline loops: CDR1 SQVTM, CDR2 ANQGSEA. The V end was cut by 5 bases, the J end by 5 bases, with 18 bases between. Assay used: immunoSEQ multiplex PCR; TCRdb lists only in-frame clones, some missing. The sample gives 130,000 or so clones, 80% to 90% of which show up once; under 40% is in the top ten. The sequenced sample was blood. This TCR derives from a man in his fifties or sixties in good health. The chain carries TRBV29-1 and TRBJ1-1; perhaps TRBD1 as D (6 bases). The DNA for the CDR3 is TGCAGCGTTCCCCCGACAGGCGAGGTAACTGAAGCTTTCTTT. It codes for CSVPPTGEVTEAFF.